The rows below give T cell receptor beta chains drawn from one sample of a study of blood T cell repertoires in COVID-19. Sequencing was performed with immunoSEQ multiplex PCR; in TCRdb, only in-frame clones are kept and a portion is missing. Among about 150,000 clones listed, about 88% were seen once. The sequencing input was peripheral blood. The receptors shown here come from a woman older than 75 with COVID-19, enrolled during active disease. The CDR3 runs from the conserved cysteine through the conserved F or W. The D gene is left open where the match is weak. A row's size may be missing; if present it is once, few, many or a size class.

size: -; V: TRBV21-1; D: -; J: TRBJ1-4; CDR3: CASSEPGTTNEKLFF; DNA: TGTGCCAGCAGCGAACCGGGGACAACTAATGAAAAACTGTTTTTT
size: -; V: TRBV7-2; D: -; J: TRBJ2-5; CDR3: CASSPGQKETQYF; DNA: TGTGCCAGCAGCCCAGGACAGAAAGAGACCCAGTACTTC
size: -; V: TRBV12-3/TRBV12-4; D: -; J: TRBJ1-5; CDR3: CASRPQGNQPQHF; DNA: TGTGCCAGCAGACCCCAGGGGAACCAGCCCCAGCATTTT
size: -; V: TRBV10-3; D: TRBD1; J: TRBJ1-1; CDR3: CATTGQGARVTEAFF; DNA: TGTGCCACCACGGGACAGGGGGCACGGGTCACTGAAGCTTTCTTT
size: once; V: TRBV28; D: TRBD1; J: TRBJ1-4; CDR3: CASRTGEVTNEKLFF; DNA: TGTGCCAGCAGGACAGGGGAGGTAACTAATGAAAAACTGTTTTTT
size: -; V: TRBV14; D: -; J: TRBJ2-3; CDR3: CASSQDQFRSIADTQYF; DNA: TGTGCCAGCAGCCAAGATCAGTTCCGGAGTATCGCAGATACGCAGTATTTT
size: few; V: TRBV15; D: -; J: TRBJ1-1; CDR3: CATSRESGNRMNTEAFF; DNA: TGTGCCACCAGCAGAGAATCGGGGAACCGAATGAACACTGAAGCTTTCTTT
size: -; V: TRBV5-6; D: -; J: TRBJ1-1; CDR3: CASNFVGGNTEAFF; DNA: TGTGCCAGCAACTTTGTGGGAGGGAACACTGAAGCTTTCTTT
size: -; V: TRBV5-6; D: TRBD1; J: TRBJ2-5; CDR3: CASSPENRGRETQYF; DNA: TGTGCCAGCAGCCCAGAGAACAGGGGGCGGGAGACCCAGTACTTC
size: -; V: TRBV7-3; D: TRBD2; J: TRBJ2-1; CDR3: CASSFGRLANEQFF; DNA: TGTGCCAGCAGCTTCGGTAGACTAGCCAATGAGCAGTTCTTC